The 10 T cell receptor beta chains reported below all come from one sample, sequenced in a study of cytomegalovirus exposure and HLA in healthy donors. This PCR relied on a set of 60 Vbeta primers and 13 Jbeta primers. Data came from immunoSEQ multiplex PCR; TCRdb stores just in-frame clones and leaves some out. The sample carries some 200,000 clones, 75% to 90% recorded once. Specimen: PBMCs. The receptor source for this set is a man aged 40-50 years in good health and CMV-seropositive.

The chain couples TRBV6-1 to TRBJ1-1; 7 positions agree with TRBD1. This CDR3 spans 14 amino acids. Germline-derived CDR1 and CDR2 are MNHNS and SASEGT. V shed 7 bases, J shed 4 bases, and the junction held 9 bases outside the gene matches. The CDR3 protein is CASTSHRGRTEAFF. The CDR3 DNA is TGTGCCAGCACATCCCACAGGGGCCGCACTGAAGCTTTCTTT.

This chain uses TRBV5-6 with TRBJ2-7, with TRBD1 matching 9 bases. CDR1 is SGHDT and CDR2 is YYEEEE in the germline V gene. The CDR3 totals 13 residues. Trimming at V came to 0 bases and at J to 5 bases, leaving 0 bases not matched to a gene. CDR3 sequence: CASSLGTGDEQYF. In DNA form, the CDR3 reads TGTGCCAGCAGCTTGGGGACAGGGGACGAGCAGTACTTC. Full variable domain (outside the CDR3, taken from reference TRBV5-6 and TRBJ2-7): DAGVTQSPTHLIKTRGQQVTLRCSPKSGHDTVSWYQQALGQGPQFIFQYYEEEERQRGNFPDRFSGHQFPNYSSELNVNALLLGDSALYLCASSLGTGDEQYFGPGTRLTVT.

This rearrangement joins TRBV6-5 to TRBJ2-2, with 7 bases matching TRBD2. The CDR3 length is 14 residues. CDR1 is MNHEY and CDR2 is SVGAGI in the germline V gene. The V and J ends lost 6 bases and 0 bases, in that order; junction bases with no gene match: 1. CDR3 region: CASRGLANTGELFF. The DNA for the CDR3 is TGTGCCAGCAGAGGACTAGCGAACACCGGGGAGCTGTTTTTT.

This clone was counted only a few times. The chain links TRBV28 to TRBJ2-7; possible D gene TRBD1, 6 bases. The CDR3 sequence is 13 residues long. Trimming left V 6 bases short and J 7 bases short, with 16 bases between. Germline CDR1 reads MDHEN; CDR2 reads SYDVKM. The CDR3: CASSLTGTREQYF. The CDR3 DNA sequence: TGTGCCAGCAGCCTAACCGGGACAAGGGAGCAGTACTTC.

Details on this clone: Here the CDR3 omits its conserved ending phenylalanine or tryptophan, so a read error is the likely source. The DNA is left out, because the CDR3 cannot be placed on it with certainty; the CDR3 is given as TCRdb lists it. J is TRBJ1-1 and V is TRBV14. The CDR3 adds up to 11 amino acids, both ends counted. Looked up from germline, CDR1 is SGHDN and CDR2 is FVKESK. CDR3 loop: CASSQFARSYI.

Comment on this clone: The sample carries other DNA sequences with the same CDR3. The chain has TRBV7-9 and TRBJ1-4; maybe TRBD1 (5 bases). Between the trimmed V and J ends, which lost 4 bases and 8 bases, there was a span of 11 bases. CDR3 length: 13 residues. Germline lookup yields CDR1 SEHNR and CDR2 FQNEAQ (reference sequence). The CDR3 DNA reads TGTGCCAGCAGCTCGGGACTCGGCGAAAAACTGTTTTTT. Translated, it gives CASSSGLGEKLFF.

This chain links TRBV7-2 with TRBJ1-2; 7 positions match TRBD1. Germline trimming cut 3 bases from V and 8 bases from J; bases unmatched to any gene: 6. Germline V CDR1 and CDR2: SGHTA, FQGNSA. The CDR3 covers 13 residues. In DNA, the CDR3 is TGTGCCAGCAGCTTCTGGAGGGGGCACGGCTACACCTTC. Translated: CASSFWRGHGYTF.

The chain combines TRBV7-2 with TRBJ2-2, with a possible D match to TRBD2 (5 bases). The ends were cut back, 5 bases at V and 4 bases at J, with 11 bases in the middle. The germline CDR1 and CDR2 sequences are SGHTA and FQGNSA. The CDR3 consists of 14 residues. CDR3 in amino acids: CASSPRGSTGELFF. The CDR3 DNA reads TGTGCCAGCAGCCCCCGCGGGTCCACCGGGGAGCTGTTTTTT.

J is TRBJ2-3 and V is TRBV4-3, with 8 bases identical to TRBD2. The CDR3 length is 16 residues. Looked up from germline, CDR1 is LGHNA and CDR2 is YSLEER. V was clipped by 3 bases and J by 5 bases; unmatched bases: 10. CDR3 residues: CASSQGPSGGGDTQYF. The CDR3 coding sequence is TGCGCCAGCAGCCAGGGACCGAGCGGGGGTGGAGATACGCAGTATTTT.

CDR3 sequence reads: CASSPSAGGSYEQYF. For the CDR3, the DNA is TGTGCCAGCAGCCCATCGGCGGGGGGCTCTTACGAGCAGTACTTC. The rearrangement links TRBV27 to TRBJ2-7; 8 nucleotides agree with TRBD2. Per the germline V gene, CDR1 is MNHEY and CDR2 is SMNVEV (reference sequence). Germline trimming cut 6 bases from V and 4 bases from J; bases unmatched to any gene: 11. The CDR3 loop spans 15 amino acids.